The 17 T cell receptor beta chains below come from one sample, sequenced in a study of shared clonotypes between healthy human individuals. Naive CD8 isolation took CD45RO-negative cells positively selected for CCR7 and excluded terminally differentiated effector memory CD45RA+ cells. Assay: immunoSEQ multiplex PCR; the TCRdb copy retains only in-frame clones and omits some. Here the sample spans roughly 590,000 clones, 95% being singletons. The sequenced material came from naive CD8+ T cells sorted from blood. Source of these receptors: a woman aged 25 to 45 in good health.

The chain combines TRBV7-8 with TRBJ2-1, with TRBD1 matching over 9 bases. The V and J ends lost 5 bases and 9 bases, in that order; junction bases with no gene match: 11. This CDR3 is built from 15 residues. CDR1 and CDR2 from the germline V gene are SGHVS and FQNEAQ. CDR3 in DNA: TGTGCCAGCAGCGGAACAGGGGGCGATTTCTTTGAGCAGTTCTTC. Amino acid sequence: CASSGTGGDFFEQFF.

On this clone: The same CDR3 can be traced to other DNA sequences in this sample. The chain recombines TRBV5-6 with TRBJ2-2, with D unclear. The CDR3 spans 13 residues. The germline V and J ends were trimmed by 0 bases and 6 bases, with 6 bases remaining between them. The V gene's germline CDR1 is SGHDT and CDR2 YYEEEE. CDR3 nucleotides: TGTGCCAGCAGCTTGGTAGGAGCCGGGGAGCTGTTTTTT. It is translated as CASSLVGAGELFF.

This chain uses TRBV19 with TRBJ2-1, with no clear D. The V gene's germline CDR1 is LNHDA and CDR2 SQIVND (reference sequence). V was cut by 6 bases and J by 2 bases, with 14 bases left in between. This CDR3 has 15 residues. CDR3 in amino acids: CASSVTSTPYNEQFF. Here the CDR3 DNA reads TGTGCCAGTAGCGTTACGTCGACCCCCTACAATGAGCAGTTCTTC.

This clone was seen a single time. The chain employs TRBV7-9 and TRBJ1-1; 10 bases are a match to TRBD1. V lost 3 bases and J lost 8; bases outside the gene matches: 9. This CDR3 contains 15 residues. Germline V gene lookup returns CDR1 SEHNR and CDR2 FQNEAQ (reference sequence). DNA for the CDR3: TGTGCCAGCAGCTTCCAGGACAGGGGGGAAGGAGAAGCTTTCTTT. Amino acid sequence: CASSFQDRGEGEAFF.

The V gene is TRBV4-1, the J gene TRBJ2-1; TRBD2 matches 8 bases. The CDR3 length is 17 residues. Germline V gene sequence: CDR1 MGHRA, CDR2 YSYEKL. V dropped 3 bases and J dropped 3; count of bases not matched to a gene: 10. This CDR3 reads CASSHRGGTTHYNEQFF. The CDR3 DNA is TGCGCCAGCAGCCACCGCGGGGGGACTACCCACTACAATGAGCAGTTCTTC.

The V gene is TRBV29-1, the J gene TRBJ1-1, with D possibly being TRBD1 (5 bases). CDR1 and CDR2 from the germline V gene are SQVTM and ANQGSEA. The CDR3 consists of 17 residues. V was pared by 7 bases and J by 0 bases, with 24 bases between. CDR3 amino acids: CSAQTGVDSLVNTEAFF. In nucleotides, the CDR3 is TGCAGCGCCCAAACGGGGGTCGATTCCTTAGTGAACACTGAAGCTTTCTTT. Filled out from reference TRBV29-1 and TRBJ1-1, the complete variable domain reads SAVISQKPSRDICQRGTSLTIQCQVDSQVTMMFWYRQQPGQSLTLIATANQGSEATYESGFVIDKFPISRPNLTFSTLTVSNMSPEDSSIYLCSAQTGVDSLVNTEAFFGQGTRLTVV.

The rearrangement uses TRBV15 and TRBJ2-1, with D perhaps TRBD1 or TRBD2 (5 bases each). Between the trimmed V and J ends, which lost 5 bases and 0 bases, there was a span of 11 bases. Germline CDR1 and CDR2: LNHNV and YYDKDF (reference sequence). This CDR3 comprises 15 residues. This CDR3 reads CATSRGLSSYNEQFF. CDR3 nucleotide sequence: TGTGCCACCAGCCGGGGCCTTAGCTCCTACAATGAGCAGTTCTTC.

The chain employs TRBV9 and TRBJ2-7; 9 positions agree with TRBD2. J was trimmed by 6 bases and V by 3 bases; bases with no gene match: 13. From germline, CDR1 is SGDLS and CDR2 YYNGEE. The CDR3 sequence is 16 residues long. The chain's CDR3 is CASSAGGGSGSSEQYF. The CDR3 DNA follows: TGTGCCAGCAGCGCGGGGGGAGGTAGCGGGAGTTCCGAGCAGTACTTC.

The chain combines TRBV28 with TRBJ1-1; no clear D. The CDR3 covers 13 residues. The ends were cut back, 2 bases at V and 1 base at J, with 5 bases in the middle. CDR1 MDHEN and CDR2 SYDVKM come from the germline V gene. The CDR3: CASSLGANTEAFF. DNA of the CDR3: TGTGCCAGCAGTTTAGGCGCGAACACTGAAGCTTTCTTT.

The V call is TRBV6-5, the J call TRBJ1-6; possible D gene TRBD1, 5 bases. In germline, CDR1 is MNHEY, CDR2 SVGAGI. V was clipped by 8 bases and J by 10 bases, with 15 bases between them. The CDR3 has 13 amino acids. This CDR3 is CASSDREGSPLHF. CDR3 sequence (DNA): TGTGCCAGCTCAGACAGAGAAGGGTCACCCCTCCACTTT.

The chain employs TRBV28 and TRBJ1-1; TRBD1 agrees at 8 bases. The germline V gene encodes CDR1 MDHEN and CDR2 SYDVKM. This CDR3 contains 15 residues. Trimming at V came to 3 bases and at J to 0 bases, leaving 3 bases not matched to a gene. The CDR3 DNA is TGTGCCAGCAGTTTTACAGGGGGGATGAACACTGAAGCTTTCTTT. Its protein product is CASSFTGGMNTEAFF.

This chain links TRBV5-4 with TRBJ2-7, with 9 nucleotides matching TRBD1. Trimming at V came to 4 bases and at J to 5 bases, leaving 7 bases not matched to a gene. The germline CDR1 and CDR2 sequences are SGHNT and YYREEE (reference sequence). The CDR3 is 14 amino acids. In nucleotides, the CDR3 is TGTGCCAGCAGCACCGGGACAGGGATCGACGAGCAGTACTTC. This codes for CASSTGTGIDEQYF.

The V and J genes are TRBV27 and TRBJ2-1; the D is unclear. V was clipped by 2 bases and J by 7 bases, with 12 bases between them. Germline CDR1 is MNHEY and CDR2 is SMNVEV (reference sequence). This CDR3 comprises 14 residues. The DNA of the CDR3 is TGTGCCAGCAGTTTAAATCCAGGACCTAATGAGCAGTTCTTC. It specifies CASSLNPGPNEQFF.

The J gene is TRBJ2-6, the V gene TRBV11-2; D is undetermined. CDR3 length equals 14 residues. Trimming cost V 4 bases and J 2 bases, with 6 bases left between them. Germline-derived CDR1 and CDR2 are SGHAT and FQNNGV. The CDR3 loop reads CASSSTPGANVLTF. CDR3 sequence (DNA): TGTGCCAGCAGCTCAACACCTGGGGCCAACGTCCTGACTTTC. Variable domain in full (rest from reference TRBV11-2 and TRBJ2-6): EAGVAQSPRYKIIEKRQSVAFWCNPISGHATLYWYQQILGQGPKLLIQFQNNGVVDDSQLPKDRFSAERLKGVDSTLKIQPAKLEDSAVYLCASSSTPGANVLTFGAGSRLTVL.

The gene calls are TRBV6-1 and TRBJ2-7, with 8 bases lining up with TRBD2. Trimming took 5 bases from V and 4 from J; bases not matched to a gene: 10. This CDR3 comprises 15 residues. The germline gives CDR1 MNHNS, CDR2 SASEGT. The CDR3 nucleotides are TGTGCCAGCAGTCCGGCCACTAGCGGAGATTACGAGCAGTACTTC. Translated: CASSPATSGDYEQYF.

The chain recombines TRBV5-1 with TRBJ2-5, with TRBD2 matching 8 bases. The V gene's germline CDR1 is SGHRS and CDR2 YFSETQ. Trimming at V came to 5 bases and at J to 5 bases, leaving 11 bases not matched to a gene. The CDR3 sequence is 15 residues long. CDR3: CASSGIAGSYETQYF. In DNA form, the CDR3 reads TGCGCCAGCAGTGGAATAGCGGGATCTTACGAGACCCAGTACTTC.

CDR3 amino acids: CASSSLTSSYNEQFF. CDR3 nucleotide sequence: TGTGCCAGCAGCTCCCTGACTAGCTCCTACAATGAGCAGTTCTTC. The genes are TRBV11-2 and TRBJ2-1, with D perhaps matching TRBD2 (6 bases). The CDR3 runs to 15 residues. The V gene's germline CDR1 is SGHAT and CDR2 FQNNGV. Trimming removed 4 bases from V and 0 bases from J, with 10 bases in between.